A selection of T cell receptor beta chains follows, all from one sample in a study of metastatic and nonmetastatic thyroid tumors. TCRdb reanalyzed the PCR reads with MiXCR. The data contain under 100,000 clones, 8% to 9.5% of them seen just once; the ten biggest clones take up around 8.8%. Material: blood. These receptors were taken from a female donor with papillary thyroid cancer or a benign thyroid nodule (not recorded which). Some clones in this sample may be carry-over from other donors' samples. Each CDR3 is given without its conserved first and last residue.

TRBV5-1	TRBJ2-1	ASSLGQGNEQF
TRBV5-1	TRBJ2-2	ASTNSGAYSTGELF
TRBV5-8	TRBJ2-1	ASSLGAAPYNEQF
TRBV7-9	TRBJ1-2	ASSLDLTANYGYT
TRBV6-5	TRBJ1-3	ANSSQGTAFGNTIY
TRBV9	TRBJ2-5	ASSVDLLASQETQY
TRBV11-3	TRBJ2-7	ASSPSSYEQY
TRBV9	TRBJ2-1	ASIVAGQCFYNEQF
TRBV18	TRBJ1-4	ASSPRGDEANEKLF
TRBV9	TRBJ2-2	ASSVNRNTGELF
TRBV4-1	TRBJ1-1	ASSQGNGDMNTEAF
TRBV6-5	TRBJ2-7	ASRQGDLLGGESYEQY
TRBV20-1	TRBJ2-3	SASLSGFTDTQY
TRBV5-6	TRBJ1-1	ASSGRVDTEAF
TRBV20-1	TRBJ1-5	SATSPNQPQH
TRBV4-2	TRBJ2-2	ASSQDGTSNTGELF
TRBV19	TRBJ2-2	ASSPLRALDGELF
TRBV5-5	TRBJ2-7	ASSARTGYEQY
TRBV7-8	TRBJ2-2	ASSLRGARSGELF
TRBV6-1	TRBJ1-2	ASTPNYGYT
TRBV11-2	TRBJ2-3	ASSLARPMDTQY
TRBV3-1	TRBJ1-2	ASSQRLDGYT
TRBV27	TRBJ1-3	ASSLSWGSSGNTIY
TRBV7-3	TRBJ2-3	ASSLKGITDTQY
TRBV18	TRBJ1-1	ASSPQGNTEAF
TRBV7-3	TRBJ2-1	ASSFGVGQNEQF
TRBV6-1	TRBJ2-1	ASRGQRGSYNEQF